This TCR beta chain was identified during a study of T cell clonality in common variable immunodeficiency. Findings and limits, study-wide: CVID subjects had higher TCRbeta clonality than healthy controls, most marked in about a third. Fewer deletions and N-nucleotide insertions were reportedly seen in common variable immunodeficiency TCR beta sequences.

Germline-derived CDR1 and CDR2 are SGHTA and FQGTGA. The junction had 14 bases not matched to a gene; V was cut back by 6 bases and J by 1 base. The length of the CDR3 is 18 residues. In this sample, this clone turned up many times. Its antigen is unknown. The read ends 3 residues early relative to the CDR3; the germline J gene fills the gap. Sequencing used immunoSEQ multiplex PCR; TCRdb keeps in-frame clones, though not all of them. Recorded here are approximately 58,000 clones, none singletons. The TCR comes from a person between 18 and 75 years old in good health. The V call is TRBV7-3, the J call TRBJ2-3; the match to TRBD1 covers 9 bases. Sequences were obtained from peripheral blood mononuclear cells. The part of the CDR3 DNA that was read is TGTGCCAGCAGTCAATCAAGTACAGGGGGCTGGGGCACAGATACG. Its protein product is CASSQSSTGGWGTDT. Given in full, the CDR3 is CASSQSSTGGWGTDTQYF.